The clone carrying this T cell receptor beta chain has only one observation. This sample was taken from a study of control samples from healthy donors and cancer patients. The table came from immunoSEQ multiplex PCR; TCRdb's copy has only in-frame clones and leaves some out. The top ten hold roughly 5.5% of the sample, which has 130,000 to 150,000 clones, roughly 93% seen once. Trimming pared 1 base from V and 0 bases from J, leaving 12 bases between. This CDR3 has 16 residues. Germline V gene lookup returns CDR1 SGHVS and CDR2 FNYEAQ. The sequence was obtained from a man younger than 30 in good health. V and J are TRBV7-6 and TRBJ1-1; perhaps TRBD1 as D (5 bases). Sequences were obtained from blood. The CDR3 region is CASSLEAGGVNTEAFF. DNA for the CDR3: TGTGCCAGCAGCTTAGAAGCGGGAGGGGTGAACACTGAAGCTTTCTTT.